A selection of T cell receptor beta chains follows, all from one sample in a study of response to subunit inactivated influenza vaccine. MiXCR, run by TCRdb on the RT-PCR reads, gives a single entry per CDR3 protein. Of some 640,000 distinct CDR3 sequences in the sample, approximately 15% are singletons; the top ten hold approximately 7%. This specimen was PBMCs from blood, taken less than 15 days before vaccination. All receptors come from a middle-aged man who received an inactivated influenza vaccine. The CDR3 runs from the conserved cysteine through the conserved F or W. Fields, in order: clone size, V gene, D gene, J gene, CDR3 DNA, CDR3 protein. A D gene is named only where the DNA matches it firmly. Not all rows give a size; the values are once, few, many and, for expanded clones, a class.

many,TRBV7-8,.,TRBJ1-5,TGTGCCAGCAGCGGCCCGGGGGGGAATCAGCCCCAGCATTTT,CASSGPGGNQPQHF
few,TRBV12-3/TRBV12-4,TRBD2,TRBJ2-1,TGTGCCAGCAGAGATCTAGGACTAGCGGGGTACAATGAGCAGTTCTTC,CASRDLGLAGYNEQFF
.,TRBV14,.,TRBJ2-5,TGTGCCAGCAGCCAAGATTTTATAGTTGGCGAGACCCAGTACTTC,CASSQDFIVGETQYF
few,TRBV7-2,.,TRBJ2-3,TGTGCCAGCAGCTTATTTTTAGATACGCAGTATTTT,CASSLFLDTQYF
many,TRBV5-1,.,TRBJ1-2,TGCGCCAGCAGCCCGGGGGACGGCTATGGCTACACCTTC,CASSPGDGYGYTF
few,TRBV4-2,.,TRBJ2-2,TGTGCCAGCAGCCAAGTTGTGGTAGGGGGCACCGGGGAGCTGTTTTTT,CASSQVVVGGTGELFF
.,TRBV29-1,.,TRBJ2-3,TGCAGCGTTGATGCGGCAGGTATAGATACGCAGTATTTT,CSVDAAGIDTQYF
many,TRBV29-1,TRBD1,TRBJ1-1,TGCACCGTATTCGACAGGGGGAACACTGAAGCTTTCTTT,CTVFDRGNTEAFF
.,TRBV7-3,.,TRBJ2-3,TGTGCCAGCAGCTCCCTCGGAGCGGCCACAGATACGCAGTATTTT,CASSSLGAATDTQYF
.,TRBV20-1,TRBD1,TRBJ2-7,TGCAGCGCTAAGAAGACAGGGCTGAGAAACGAGCAGTACTTC,CSAKKTGLRNEQYF
.,TRBV15,TRBD1,TRBJ2-7,TGTGCCACCAGCAGAGTTACAGGGGAAATCTACGAGCAGTACTTC,CATSRVTGEIYEQYF
.,TRBV5-1,.,TRBJ2-1,TGCGCCAGCAGCTTGGTCCCGTACTCCTACAATGAGCAGTTCTTC,CASSLVPYSYNEQFF
few,TRBV7-6,.,TRBJ2-5,TGTGCCAGCAGCTTCGGCAGCGCCCAAGAGACCCAGTACTTC,CASSFGSAQETQYF
many,TRBV15,.,TRBJ2-7,TGTGCCACCAGCAGAGATAATTCCTACGAGCAGTACTTC,CATSRDNSYEQYF
few,TRBV19,TRBD2,TRBJ2-2,TGTGCCAGTACCGCCTGGACTAGCCCCAAGGAGCTGTTTTTT,CASTAWTSPKELFF
.,TRBV5-1,TRBD2,TRBJ2-7,TGCGCCAGCAGCTTGGGGGCTAGCGGAGCATACGAGCAGTACTTC,CASSLGASGAYEQYF